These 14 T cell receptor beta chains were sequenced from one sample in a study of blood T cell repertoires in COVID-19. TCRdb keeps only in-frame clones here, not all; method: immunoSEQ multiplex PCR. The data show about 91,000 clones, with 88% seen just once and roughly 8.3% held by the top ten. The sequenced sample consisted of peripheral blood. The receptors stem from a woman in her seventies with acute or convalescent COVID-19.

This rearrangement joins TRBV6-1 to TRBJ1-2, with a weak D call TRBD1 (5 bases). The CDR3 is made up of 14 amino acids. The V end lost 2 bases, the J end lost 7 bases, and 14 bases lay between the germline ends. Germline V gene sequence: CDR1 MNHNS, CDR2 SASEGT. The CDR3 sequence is CASSEIKAGLGYTF. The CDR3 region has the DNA TGTGCCAGCAGTGAAATCAAGGCAGGGCTTGGCTACACCTTC.

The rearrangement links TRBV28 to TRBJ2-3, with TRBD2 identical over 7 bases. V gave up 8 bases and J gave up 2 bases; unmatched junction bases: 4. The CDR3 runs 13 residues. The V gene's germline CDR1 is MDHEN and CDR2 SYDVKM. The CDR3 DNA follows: TGTGCCAGCCGGGACTACCTCACAGATACGCAGTATTTT. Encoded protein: CASRDYLTDTQYF.

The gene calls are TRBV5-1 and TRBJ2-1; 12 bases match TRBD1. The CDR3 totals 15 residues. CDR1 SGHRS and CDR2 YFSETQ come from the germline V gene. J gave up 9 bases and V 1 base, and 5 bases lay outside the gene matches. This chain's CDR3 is CASSLIGTGGTEQFF. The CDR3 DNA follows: TGCGCCAGCAGCTTGATCGGGACAGGGGGCACTGAGCAGTTCTTC.

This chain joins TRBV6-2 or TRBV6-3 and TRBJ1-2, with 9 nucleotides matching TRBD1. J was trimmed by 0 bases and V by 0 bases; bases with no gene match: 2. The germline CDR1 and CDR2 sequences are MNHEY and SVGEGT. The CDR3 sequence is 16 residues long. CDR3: CASSYSGTGTNYGYTF. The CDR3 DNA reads TGTGCCAGCAGTTACTCCGGGACAGGGACTAACTATGGCTACACCTTC.

CDR3 amino acids: CASREQTTNEKLFF. The CDR3 DNA sequence: TGTGCCAGCAGAGAGCAAACAACTAATGAAAAACTGTTTTTT. This chain connects TRBV6-5 to TRBJ1-4, with D unclear. The CDR3 covers 14 residues. V was cut by 6 bases and J by 0 bases, with 8 bases left in between. Germline V lookup: CDR1 MNHEY, CDR2 SVGAGI.

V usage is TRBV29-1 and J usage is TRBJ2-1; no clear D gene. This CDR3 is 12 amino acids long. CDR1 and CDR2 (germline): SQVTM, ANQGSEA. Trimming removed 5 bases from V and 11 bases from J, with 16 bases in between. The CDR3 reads CSVTGVGSQQFF. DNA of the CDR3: TGCAGCGTTACCGGCGTCGGGTCTCAGCAGTTCTTC.

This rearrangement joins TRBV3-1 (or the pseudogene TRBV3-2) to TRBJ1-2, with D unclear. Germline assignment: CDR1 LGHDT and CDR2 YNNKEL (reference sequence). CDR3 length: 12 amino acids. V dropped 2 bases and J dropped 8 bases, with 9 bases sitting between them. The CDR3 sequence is CASSQTKRGYTF. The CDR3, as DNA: TGTGCCAGCAGCCAAACAAAGAGGGGCTACACCTTC.

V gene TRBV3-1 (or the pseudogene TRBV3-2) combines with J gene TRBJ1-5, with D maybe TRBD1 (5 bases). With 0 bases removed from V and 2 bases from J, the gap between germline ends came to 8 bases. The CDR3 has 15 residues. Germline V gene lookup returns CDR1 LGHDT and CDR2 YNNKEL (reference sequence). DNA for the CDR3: TGTGCCAGCAGCCAAGATGGGGGGGGCAATCAGCCCCAGCATTTT. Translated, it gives CASSQDGGGNQPQHF.

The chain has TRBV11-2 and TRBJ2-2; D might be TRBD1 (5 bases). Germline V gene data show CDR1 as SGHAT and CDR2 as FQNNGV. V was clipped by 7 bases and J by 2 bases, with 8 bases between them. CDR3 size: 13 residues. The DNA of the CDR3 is TGTGCCAGCAACGACAGAAACACCGGGGAGCTGTTTTTT. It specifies CASNDRNTGELFF. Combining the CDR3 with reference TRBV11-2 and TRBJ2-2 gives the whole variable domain EAGVAQSPRYKIIEKRQSVAFWCNPISGHATLYWYQQILGQGPKLLIQFQNNGVVDDSQLPKDRFSAERLKGVDSTLKIQPAKLEDSAVYLCASNDRNTGELFFGEGSRLTVL.

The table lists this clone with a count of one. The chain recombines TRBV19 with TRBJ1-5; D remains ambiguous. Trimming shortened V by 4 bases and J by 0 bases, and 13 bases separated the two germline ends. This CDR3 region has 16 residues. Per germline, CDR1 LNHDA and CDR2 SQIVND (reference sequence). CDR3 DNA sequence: TGTGCCAGTAGTACCCCCAGACGGGGTAGCAATCAGCCCCAGCATTTT. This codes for CASSTPRRGSNQPQHF. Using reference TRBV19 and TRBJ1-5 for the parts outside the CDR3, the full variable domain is DGGITQSPKYLFRKEGQNVTLSCEQNLNHDAMYWYRQDPGQGLRLIYYSQIVNDFQKGDIAEGYSVSREKKESFPLTVTSAQKNPTAFYLCASSTPRRGSNQPQHFGDGTRLSIL.

CDR3 DNA sequence: TGTGCCAGCAGCGTAGGTTTAGCGGGCGTCGCGAACACCGGGGAGCTGTTTTTT. This encodes CASSVGLAGVANTGELFF. The rearrangement joins TRBV9 to TRBJ2-2, with TRBD2 matching over 7 bases. Germline CDR1 is SGDLS and CDR2 is YYNGEE. Trimming removed 0 bases from V and 0 bases from J; junction bases left unmatched: 8. The CDR3 extends over 18 amino acids.

The CDR3 DNA is TGTGCCAGTGGGGGACAGAGCAATCAGCCCCAGCATTTT. Amino acids: CASGGQSNQPQHF. This rearrangement joins TRBV19 to TRBJ1-5; 7 nucleotides align to TRBD1. Germline values: CDR1 LNHDA, CDR2 SQIVND (reference sequence). With 8 bases clipped from V and 1 base from J, the junction kept 2 bases outside the gene matches. CDR3 size: 13 residues.

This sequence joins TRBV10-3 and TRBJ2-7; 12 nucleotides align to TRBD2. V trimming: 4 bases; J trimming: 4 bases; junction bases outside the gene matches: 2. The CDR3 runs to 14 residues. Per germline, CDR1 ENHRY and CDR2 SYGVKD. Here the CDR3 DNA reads TGTGCCATCAGTGTGACTAGCGGGAGTTACGAGCAGTACTTC. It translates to CAISVTSGSYEQYF.

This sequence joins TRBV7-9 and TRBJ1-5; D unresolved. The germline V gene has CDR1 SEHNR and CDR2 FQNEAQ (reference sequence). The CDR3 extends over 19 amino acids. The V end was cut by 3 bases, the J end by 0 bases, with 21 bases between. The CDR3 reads CASSFSSPTGVNSNQPQHF. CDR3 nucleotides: TGTGCCAGCAGCTTTTCTAGCCCTACGGGAGTTAATAGCAATCAGCCCCAGCATTTT. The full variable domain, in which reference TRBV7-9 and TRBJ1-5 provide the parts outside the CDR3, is DTGVSQNPRHKITKRGQNVTFRCDPISEHNRLYWYRQTLGQGPEFLTYFQNEAQLEKSRLLSDRFSAERPKGSFSTLEIQRTEQGDSAMYLCASSFSSPTGVNSNQPQHFGDGTRLSIL.